The 16 T cell receptor beta chains in this list originate from one sample, sequenced in a study of cytomegalovirus exposure and HLA in healthy donors. The study ran its PCR with 60 Vbeta and 13 Jbeta primers. Produced via immunoSEQ multiplex PCR; TCRdb's table is partial and in-frame only. This table holds approximately 110,000 clones, approximately 80% found once. Sequenced: PBMCs. These receptor sequences come from a human donor in good health.

This clone appeared a few times. The chain links TRBV25-1 to TRBJ2-1; TRBD2 matches at 7 bases. V lost 8 bases to trimming and J lost 9 bases; unmatched junction nucleotides: 10. CDR1 is MGHDK, CDR2 SYGVNS, per germline. The CDR3 is 13 residues long. CDR3 loop: CASQRGRAGEQFF. The CDR3 DNA sequence: TGTGCCAGCCAACGGGGGAGGGCTGGTGAGCAGTTCTTC.

V and J are TRBV25-1 and TRBJ2-5; tentative D call: TRBD2 (6 bases). Germline V CDR1 and CDR2: MGHDK, SYGVNS. V dropped 3 bases and J dropped 5 bases, with 10 bases sitting between them. This CDR3 spans 13 amino acids. This chain's CDR3 is CASSDLGRETQYF. CDR3 coding DNA: TGTGCCAGCAGTGACCTAGGGAGGGAGACCCAGTACTTC. Complete variable domain (other parts from reference TRBV25-1 and TRBJ2-5): EADIYQTPRYLVIGTGKKITLECSQTMGHDKMYWYQQDPGMELHLIHYSYGVNSTEKGDLSSESTVSRIRTEHFPLTLESARPSHTSQYLCASSDLGRETQYFGPGTRLLVL.

This CDR3 is CASSSAASGGTEAFF. CDR3 DNA sequence: TGTGCCAGCAGCTCTGCCGCGTCAGGGGGAACTGAAGCTTTCTTT. The V and J genes are TRBV6-5 and TRBJ1-1, with TRBD1 identical over 7 bases. The trim removed 6 bases at V and 5 bases at J, leaving 12 bases unmatched. Germline V gene lookup returns CDR1 MNHEY and CDR2 SVGAGI. This CDR3 has 15 amino acids.

The chain employs TRBV14 and TRBJ1-1; D may be TRBD1 (6 bases). V gave up 4 bases and J gave up 7 bases, with 16 bases separating them. CDR1 is SGHDN and CDR2 is FVKESK in the germline V gene. The CDR3 loop spans 14 amino acids. CDR3 DNA sequence: TGTGCCAGCAGCCCCGGGGGGGGCAGTTTTGAAGCTTTCTTT. Translating it yields CASSPGGGSFEAFF.

The chain recombines TRBV6-5 with TRBJ2-7, with TRBD1 matching over 8 bases. This CDR3 region has 16 residues. V shed 0 bases and J 3 bases; nucleotides not matched to a gene: 7. Germline V gene data show CDR1 as MNHEY and CDR2 as SVGAGI. The CDR3: CASSYSSGTGGYEQYF. The CDR3 DNA reads as TGTGCCAGCAGTTACTCCTCCGGGACAGGTGGCTACGAGCAGTACTTC.

V is TRBV27 and J is TRBJ2-1, with 9 nucleotides matching TRBD2. J gave up 4 bases and V 1 base, and 5 bases lay outside the gene matches. This CDR3 has 16 residues. Germline CDR1 MNHEY, CDR2 SMNVEV (reference sequence). The CDR3 nucleotides are TGTGCCAGCAGTTTATTTAGCGGGAGTAAATACAATGAGCAGTTCTTC. Its translation: CASSLFSGSKYNEQFF.

This clone turned up a few times. This rearrangement joins TRBV7-6 to TRBJ1-6, with 7 bases lining up with TRBD1. CDR1 and CDR2 from the germline V gene are SGHVS and FNYEAQ. Losses at the gene ends were 5 bases for V and 10 bases for J; bases not matched to a gene: 8. CDR3 size: 14 residues. The CDR3 DNA reads TGTGCCAGCAGCCCGACAGGGCCGAACTCACCCCTCCACTTT. Its translation is CASSPTGPNSPLHF.

The chain links TRBV25-1 to TRBJ2-5; 8 bases fit TRBD2. Looked up from germline, CDR1 is MGHDK and CDR2 is SYGVNS. The CDR3 sequence is 16 residues long. The V gene end was trimmed by 6 bases and the J gene end by 4 bases; junction bases not matched to a gene: 13. The CDR3 DNA reads TGTGCCAGCAGCCTACCCCCCTATGCGGGAGGAGAGACCCAGTACTTC. It specifies CASSLPPYAGGETQYF.

The chain uses TRBV11-3 and TRBJ2-1; tentatively, D is TRBD2 (5 bases). V was clipped by 1 base and J by 9 bases, with 13 bases between them. From germline, CDR1 is SGHNT and CDR2 YENEEA. The CDR3 has 14 amino acids. The CDR3 sequence is CASSLGDYLAEQFF. In DNA, the CDR3 is TGTGCCAGCAGCTTAGGTGACTACCTTGCTGAGCAGTTCTTC. The entire variable domain, with the rest obtained from reference TRBV11-3 and TRBJ2-1, is as follows: EAGVVQSPRYKIIEKKQPVAFWCNPISGHNTLYWYLQNLGQGPELLIRYENEEAVDDSQLPKDRFSAERLKGVDSTLKIQPAELGDSAVYLCASSLGDYLAEQFFGPGTRLTVL.

This chain uses TRBV28 with TRBJ1-5; 7 nucleotides line up with TRBD1. CDR1 is MDHEN and CDR2 is SYDVKM in the germline V gene. The CDR3 contains 14 residues. V shed 5 bases, J shed 4 bases, and the junction held 5 bases outside the gene matches. The CDR3 DNA reads as TGTGCCAGCAGTGTTCCGGGACAGAATCAGCCCCAGCATTTT. Its protein product is CASSVPGQNQPQHF.

The V and J genes are TRBV28 and TRBJ2-3; TRBD2 matches at 7 bases. The CDR3 is 16 amino acids. Trimming at V came to 6 bases and at J to 0 bases, leaving 9 bases not matched to a gene. Germline V gene lookup returns CDR1 MDHEN and CDR2 SYDVKM. In DNA form, the CDR3 reads TGTGCCAGCAGCCCCGCAGGAGCGGGAAGCACAGATACGCAGTATTTT. This encodes CASSPAGAGSTDTQYF.

This clone was seen just once. This chain joins TRBV9 and TRBJ2-3; 7 bases are shared with TRBD1. Germline V CDR1 and CDR2: SGDLS, YYNGEE. The J segment lost 4 bases and the V segment lost 1 base, leaving 6 bases of the junction unmatched. The CDR3 has 15 amino acids. The CDR3 DNA reads as TGTGCCAGCAGCGTATCTGACAGGGCCGCAGATACGCAGTATTTT. It encodes CASSVSDRAADTQYF. Drawing the rest from reference TRBV9 and TRBJ2-3, the complete variable domain is DSGVTQTPKHLITATGQRVTLRCSPRSGDLSVYWYQQSLDQGLQFLIQYYNGEERAKGNILERFSAQQFPDLHSELNLSSLELGDSALYFCASSVSDRAADTQYFGPGTRLTVL.

This sequence joins TRBV6-5 and TRBJ2-7, with 8 positions matching TRBD2. The length of the CDR3 is 14 residues. J lost 2 bases, V lost 5 bases, and 5 bases had no gene match. Germline V gene data show CDR1 as MNHEY and CDR2 as SVGAGI. The CDR3: CASSPPGGAYEQYF. As DNA, the CDR3 is TGTGCCAGCAGTCCCCCCGGGGGGGCCTACGAGCAGTACTTC.

This clone was seen only once. The chain links TRBV5-6 to TRBJ2-7; 8 bases align to TRBD1. V dropped 3 bases and J dropped 4; count of bases not matched to a gene: 6. The germline V gene has CDR1 SGHDT and CDR2 YYEEEE. This CDR3 is 14 amino acids long. The CDR3 coding sequence is TGTGCCAGCAGCTACGACAGGGGTACGTACGAGCAGTACTTC. It codes for CASSYDRGTYEQYF. Using reference TRBV5-6 and TRBJ2-7 for the parts outside the CDR3, the full variable domain is DAGVTQSPTHLIKTRGQQVTLRCSPKSGHDTVSWYQQALGQGPQFIFQYYEEEERQRGNFPDRFSGHQFPNYSSELNVNALLLGDSALYLCASSYDRGTYEQYFGPGTRLTVT.

This sequence joins TRBV28 and TRBJ1-4, with a tentative D call TRBD1 (5 bases). CDR3 size: 15 residues. Trimming took 5 bases from V and 8 from J, leaving 18 bases between them. Germline V lookup: CDR1 MDHEN, CDR2 SYDVKM. This chain's CDR3 is CASSPGASGGEKLFF. The CDR3 nucleotides read TGTGCCAGCAGTCCCGGGGCGAGTGGAGGGGAAAAACTGTTTTTT.

This chain links TRBV6-5 with TRBJ2-5; 11 bases match TRBD2. Germline CDR1 reads MNHEY; CDR2 reads SVGAGI. V was clipped by 6 bases and J by 5 bases; unmatched bases: 8. This CDR3 is 15 amino acids long. The CDR3 here is CASRSRLAGRETQYF. The CDR3 region has the DNA TGTGCCAGCAGATCTCGACTAGCGGGACGGGAGACCCAGTACTTC.